These T cell receptor beta chains were read from a single sample in a study of T cells in Graves' hyperthyroidism and ophthalmopathy. MiXCR, applied by TCRdb to the multiplex PCR reads, yields one record per CDR3 protein. The data show about 540,000 distinct CDR3 sequences, with roughly 46% seen just once and 7.5% to 8.5% held by the top ten. Sequenced material: peripheral blood or thyroid tissue (not recorded which). The receptors here all came from a woman younger than 35 with Graves' hyperthyroidism. The CDR3 runs from the conserved cysteine through the conserved F or W. A D gene is named only where the DNA matches it firmly. Size values are once, few and many counts, or a class for expanded clones, and some rows have none.

d_gene: TRBD2; j_gene: TRBJ2-7; v_gene: TRBV20-1; abundance: once; CDR3aa: CSARSLSSGAYEQYF; CDR3nt: TGCAGTGCTAGATCGTTGTCTAGCGGGGCCTACGAGCAGTACTTC
d_gene: -; j_gene: TRBJ1-2; v_gene: TRBV29-1; abundance: once; CDR3aa: CSVGQGAGPGYTF; CDR3nt: -
d_gene: -; j_gene: TRBJ2-4; v_gene: TRBV10-1; abundance: -; CDR3aa: CASSEGGNIQYF; CDR3nt: TGCGCCAGCAGTGAGGGGGGAAACATTCAGTACTTC
d_gene: -; j_gene: TRBJ1-5; v_gene: TRBV18; abundance: few; CDR3aa: CASSAQGASNQPQHF; CDR3nt: TGTGCCAGCTCAGCCCAGGGCGCCAGCAATCAGCCCCAGCATTTT
d_gene: -; j_gene: TRBJ2-7; v_gene: TRBV5-1; abundance: many; CDR3aa: CASSLTGGEQYF; CDR3nt: TGCGCCAGCAGCCTGACAGGTGGCGAGCAGTACTTC
d_gene: -; j_gene: TRBJ2-3; v_gene: TRBV2; abundance: few; CDR3aa: CASSGGARGNTQYF; CDR3nt: TGTGCCAGCAGTGGAGGGGCCAGGGGAAATACGCAGTATTTT
d_gene: TRBD2; j_gene: TRBJ2-7; v_gene: TRBV2; abundance: -; CDR3aa: CASKGTSGRSYEQYF; CDR3nt: TGTGCCAGCAAAGGGACTAGCGGGAGGTCCTACGAGCAGTACTTC
d_gene: -; j_gene: TRBJ2-2; v_gene: TRBV12-3/TRBV12-4; abundance: few; CDR3aa: CASTIFLFTGTGELFF; CDR3nt: TGTGCCAGCACCATTTTTCTTTTCACAGGGACCGGGGAGCTGTTTTTT
d_gene: TRBD2; j_gene: TRBJ2-7; v_gene: TRBV6-5; abundance: -; CDR3aa: CASGSLSGGSYEQYF; CDR3nt: TGTGCCAGCGGAAGCCTCTCGGGGGGATCCTACGAGCAGTACTTC
d_gene: TRBD2; j_gene: TRBJ2-7; v_gene: TRBV7-2; abundance: -; CDR3aa: CASSGGVAENEQYF; CDR3nt: TGTGCCAGCAGCGGGGGGGTAGCGGAAAATGAGCAGTACTTC
d_gene: TRBD1; j_gene: TRBJ1-6; v_gene: TRBV20-1; abundance: many; CDR3aa: CSAKGQGGSYNSPLHF; CDR3nt: TGCAGTGCCAAGGGACAGGGGGGATCCTATAATTCACCCCTCCACTTT
d_gene: TRBD1; j_gene: TRBJ2-2; v_gene: TRBV11-2; abundance: -; CDR3aa: CASSPRFGTGDPTGELFF; CDR3nt: TGTGCCAGCAGCCCCCGTTTCGGGACAGGGGATCCGACCGGGGAGCTGTTTTTT
d_gene: -; j_gene: TRBJ1-2; v_gene: TRBV29-1; abundance: -; CDR3aa: CSVDQGANYGYTF; CDR3nt: TGCAGCGTTGACCAGGGTGCTAACTATGGCTACACCTTC
d_gene: TRBD2; j_gene: TRBJ2-2; v_gene: TRBV7-9; abundance: once; CDR3aa: CASSFILAGGPATGELFF; CDR3nt: TGTGCCAGCAGCTTTATTCTAGCGGGAGGGCCTGCCACCGGGGAGCTGTTTTTT
d_gene: -; j_gene: TRBJ1-2; v_gene: TRBV19; abundance: many; CDR3aa: CASSIVSGVDDYGYTF; CDR3nt: TGTGCCAGTAGTATAGTCTCCGGGGTAGATGACTATGGCTACACCTTC
d_gene: TRBD2; j_gene: TRBJ2-4; v_gene: TRBV24-1; abundance: few; CDR3aa: CATSDQSGSGAKNIQYF; CDR3nt: TGTGCCACCAGTGACCAGAGCGGGAGCGGAGCCAAAAACATTCAGTACTTC
d_gene: -; j_gene: TRBJ2-3; v_gene: TRBV20-1; abundance: -; CDR3aa: CSARATSTDTQYF; CDR3nt: TGCAGTGCTAGGGCCACTAGCACAGATACGCAGTATTTT
d_gene: TRBD2; j_gene: TRBJ2-7; v_gene: TRBV30; abundance: few; CDR3aa: CAWSGGRAEQYF; CDR3nt: TGTGCCTGGAGTGGAGGGAGGGCCGAGCAGTACTTC
d_gene: -; j_gene: TRBJ2-7; v_gene: TRBV10-3; abundance: few; CDR3aa: CASSAGHSGVEQYF; CDR3nt: TGTGCCAGCAGTGCGGGCCACTCGGGGGTCGAGCAGTACTTC
d_gene: -; j_gene: TRBJ2-7; v_gene: TRBV13; abundance: few; CDR3aa: CASSSHTTARLYEQYF; CDR3nt: TGTGCCAGCAGCTCCCACACCACTGCCAGACTATACGAGCAGTACTTC
d_gene: -; j_gene: TRBJ1-2; v_gene: TRBV12-5; abundance: many; CDR3aa: CASGLDSYGYTF; CDR3nt: TGTGCTAGTGGTCTGGACTCCTATGGCTACACCTTC
d_gene: -; j_gene: TRBJ2-5; v_gene: TRBV24-1; abundance: -; CDR3aa: CATAPQGGPETQYF; CDR3nt: TGTGCCACCGCGCCGCAGGGGGGTCCAGAGACCCAGTACTTC
d_gene: -; j_gene: TRBJ2-5; v_gene: TRBV20-1; abundance: many; CDR3aa: CSGRDYQETQYF; CDR3nt: TGCAGTGGCAGGGACTACCAAGAGACCCAGTACTTC
d_gene: -; j_gene: TRBJ1-1; v_gene: TRBV27; abundance: many; CDR3aa: CASSLVSGLGTEAFF; CDR3nt: TGTGCCAGCAGTTTAGTGTCGGGGCTGGGGACTGAAGCTTTCTTT
d_gene: -; j_gene: TRBJ2-7; v_gene: TRBV10-2; abundance: -; CDR3aa: CASPGDTRRLSYEQYF; CDR3nt: TGCGCCAGCCCTGGGGATACAAGGAGGCTCTCCTACGAGCAGTACTTC
d_gene: TRBD2; j_gene: TRBJ2-5; v_gene: TRBV11-3; abundance: many; CDR3aa: CASRTGLAGGQGDHQETQYF; CDR3nt: TGTGCCAGCAGGACGGGACTAGCGGGAGGGCAGGGTGACCACCAAGAGACCCAGTACTTC
d_gene: -; j_gene: TRBJ2-5; v_gene: TRBV20-1; abundance: many; CDR3aa: CSALRIGETQYF; CDR3nt: TGCAGTGCTCTCCGCATCGGGGAGACCCAGTACTTC
d_gene: -; j_gene: TRBJ2-5; v_gene: TRBV2; abundance: -; CDR3aa: CASRVGAGQETQYF; CDR3nt: TGTGCCAGCAGGGTTGGGGCAGGCCAAGAGACCCAGTACTTC